Each of the 23 T cell receptor beta chains below was sequenced from the same sample in a study of shared T cell receptors in the human thymus (dated by TCRdb to the early 2020s). The method behind the library was the immunoSEQ multiplex PCR assay. This is the immuneACCESS table as TCRdb keeps it, with only in-frame sequences that have V and J called. A part of the clones is gone; compared with another copy, unresolved V genes explain less than half, and the rest is unexplained. The sample table lists about 660,000 clones, around 87% of them with a count of one. Of the sample, about 0.0094% falls within the top ten clones. The same sample was also studied in work on human thymus T cells.

What was sequenced was thymocytes. The receptors stem from a boy under two years old with a congenital heart defect. Donor details come from another sample of the same person, matched by shared clones.

The chain is built from TRBV19 and TRBJ1-1; 10 nucleotides match TRBD1. The CDR3 consists of 17 residues. J was trimmed by 1 base and V by 1 base; bases with no gene match: 6. CDR1 and CDR2 (germline): LNHDA, SQIVND (reference sequence). CDR3 residues: CASSIGGGDRGNTEAFF. The CDR3 DNA sequence: TGTGCCAGTAGTATAGGAGGAGGGGACAGGGGGAACACTGAAGCTTTCTTT.

The V call is TRBV6-1, the J call TRBJ1-2; TRBD1 agrees at 9 bases. V lost 0 bases and J lost 7; bases outside the gene matches: 9. Germline loops: CDR1 MNHNS, CDR2 SASEGT. The CDR3 has 16 residues. CDR3 DNA: TGTGCCAGCAGTGAAGCGTGGGACAGGGACCCCTGTGGCTACACCTTC. Translating gives CASSEAWDRDPCGYTF.

The rearrangement links TRBV30 to TRBJ1-6, with 9 bases identical to TRBD1. The CDR3 is 13 residues long. J gave up 10 bases and V 4 bases, and 5 bases lay outside the gene matches. In germline, CDR1 is GTSNPN, CDR2 SVGIG (reference sequence). CDR3 region: CAWTGTGKSPLHF. The DNA of the CDR3 is TGTGCCTGGACCGGGACAGGGAAATCACCCCTCCACTTT.

In this sample, this clone turned up once. This chain uses TRBV5-1 with TRBJ2-1, with 9 bases identical to TRBD2. Germline loops: CDR1 SGHRS, CDR2 YFSETQ. The V and J ends lost 4 bases and 7 bases, in that order; junction bases with no gene match: 12. CDR3 length: 16 residues. This chain's CDR3 is CASSPVAGARRNEQFF. For the CDR3, the DNA is TGCGCCAGCAGCCCAGTAGCGGGAGCCCGAAGGAATGAGCAGTTCTTC.

The rearrangement joins TRBV7-2 to TRBJ1-5; 9 bases are shared with TRBD1. This CDR3 is 17 amino acids long. V lost 5 bases and J lost 7; bases outside the gene matches: 15. Per germline, CDR1 SGHTA and CDR2 FQGNSA. For the CDR3, the DNA is TGTGCCAGCAGCGATCGACAGGGGGTTACGAGGGGGCAGCCCCAGCATTTT. Encoded protein: CASSDRQGVTRGQPQHF.

The V gene is TRBV4-1, the J gene TRBJ2-3; 9 positions agree with TRBD1. This CDR3 comprises 14 residues. Germline lookup yields CDR1 MGHRA and CDR2 YSYEKL. With 4 bases clipped from V and 4 bases from J, the junction kept 3 bases outside the gene matches. The CDR3 nucleotides are TGCGCCAGCAGCCTCGGACAGGGGTCAGATACGCAGTATTTT. Residues: CASSLGQGSDTQYF.

The gene calls are TRBV5-5 and TRBJ2-3; TRBD1 aligns across 8 bases. With 4 bases clipped from V and 4 bases from J, the junction kept 11 bases outside the gene matches. Germline V CDR1 and CDR2: SGHKS, YYEKEE (reference sequence). CDR3 length equals 16 residues. The DNA for the CDR3 is TGTGCCAGCAGCCAAACAGGGGGAACCCCTCCAGATACGCAGTATTTT. Translation gives CASSQTGGTPPDTQYF.

The chain is built from TRBV5-1 and TRBJ2-3, with TRBD2 matching 9 bases. Germline lookup yields CDR1 SGHRS and CDR2 YFSETQ. Losses at the gene ends were 1 base for V and 1 base for J; bases not matched to a gene: 4. The length of the CDR3 is 16 residues. Here the CDR3 reads CASSLCGGARTDTQYF. Written as DNA, the CDR3 is TGCGCCAGCAGCTTGTGCGGGGGGGCACGCACAGATACGCAGTATTTT.

This chain uses TRBV18 with TRBJ1-2, with TRBD1 matching 9 bases. Trimming took 3 bases from V and 6 from J; bases not matched to a gene: 8. Germline V gene data show CDR1 as KGHSH and CDR2 as LQKENI. The CDR3 extends over 15 amino acids. The chain's CDR3 is CASSPTTGGEDGYTF. CDR3 DNA sequence: TGTGCCAGCTCACCCACGACAGGGGGAGAAGATGGCTACACCTTC.

V usage is TRBV4-1 and J usage is TRBJ2-6; 8 bases agree with TRBD2. Germline trimming cut 0 bases from V and 1 base from J; bases unmatched to any gene: 8. CDR3 length: 19 residues. Germline V lookup: CDR1 MGHRA, CDR2 YSYEKL. CDR3 nucleotides: TGCGCCAGCAGCCAAGAACTAGCGGTACCCTTTTCTGGGGCCAACGTCCTGACTTTC. Its protein product is CASSQELAVPFSGANVLTF.

The chain joins TRBV7-6 to TRBJ1-1; possibly TRBD1 for D (6 bases). Deletions cut 3 bases from V and 4 bases from J, with 18 bases between. The CDR3 covers 16 residues. The germline V gene encodes CDR1 SGHVS and CDR2 FNYEAQ. DNA for the CDR3: TGTGCCAGCAGCTTCCGAGCCCAGGGGAACGTCACTGAAGCTTTCTTT. As protein: CASSFRAQGNVTEAFF.

This clone was picked up a small number of times. The chain joins TRBV4-1 to TRBJ1-2; 8 bases align to TRBD1. Trimming took 4 bases from V and 4 from J; bases not matched to a gene: 11. CDR1 and CDR2 from the germline V gene are MGHRA and YSYEKL. The CDR3 spans 16 residues. The CDR3 nucleotides read TGCGCCAGCAGCCTGGCACGGACAGGGATGAGCTATGGCTACACCTTC. It translates to CASSLARTGMSYGYTF.

The chain is built from TRBV5-1 and TRBJ2-3; 7 bases are a match to TRBD1. The V gene's germline CDR1 is SGHRS and CDR2 YFSETQ. The CDR3 sequence is 19 residues long. Unmatched junction bases numbered 21, after V lost 6 bases and J lost 2 bases. As DNA, the CDR3 is TGCGCCAGCACCCGCAGGGCAGGGGGTAGGCCAACACCCACAGATACGCAGTATTTT. Translating gives CASTRRAGGRPTPTDTQYF.

V and J are TRBV10-1 and TRBJ2-1, with 8 bases fitting TRBD2. V shed 4 bases and J 1 base; nucleotides not matched to a gene: 6. The V gene's germline CDR1 is WNHNN and CDR2 SYGVQD (reference sequence). The CDR3 runs 16 residues. The CDR3, as DNA: TGCGCCAGCAGTGGCTTTCGGGAGGGATCCTACAATGAGCAGTTCTTC. This sequence encodes CASSGFREGSYNEQFF.

The rearrangement links TRBV28 to TRBJ2-1, with a tentative D call TRBD1 (5 bases). The CDR3 runs to 17 residues. V lost 7 bases and J 4 bases, leaving 23 bases between the germline ends. Looked up from germline, CDR1 is MDHEN and CDR2 is SYDVKM. CDR3 coding DNA: TGTGCCAGCAACCCCGGGCCGGCAGGGCCTCGGTACAATGAGCAGTTCTTC. Translated: CASNPGPAGPRYNEQFF.

V usage is TRBV9 and J usage is TRBJ2-5; 13 nucleotides agree with TRBD2. Germline V lookup: CDR1 SGDLS, CDR2 YYNGEE. The V segment lost 5 bases and the J segment 3 bases; nucleotides outside the gene matches: 7. This CDR3 is built from 16 residues. CDR3 sequence reads: CASSGHTSGREETQYF. The CDR3 nucleotides are TGTGCCAGCAGTGGACACACTAGCGGGAGGGAAGAGACCCAGTACTTC.

The rearrangement uses TRBV6-6 and TRBJ1-5, with TRBD1 matching over 9 bases. With 3 bases clipped from V and 4 bases from J, the junction kept 7 bases outside the gene matches. CDR3 length equals 16 residues. The germline V gene has CDR1 MNHNY and CDR2 SVGAGI (reference sequence). The CDR3 reads CASSYSGQGFNQPQHF. For the CDR3, the DNA is TGTGCCAGCAGTTATTCCGGACAGGGGTTTAATCAGCCCCAGCATTTT.

V is TRBV14 and J is TRBJ2-5, with 7 bases that match TRBD2. The CDR3 covers 14 residues. Germline V gene lookup returns CDR1 SGHDN and CDR2 FVKESK. V shed 3 bases and J 3 bases; nucleotides not matched to a gene: 4. The CDR3 DNA sequence: TGTGCCAGCAGCCAGGTCGCGGGAGAAGAGACCCAGTACTTC. It translates to CASSQVAGEETQYF.

This chain connects TRBV9 to TRBJ2-1; 10 positions agree with TRBD2. From germline, CDR1 is SGDLS and CDR2 YYNGEE. V gave up 0 bases and J gave up 12 bases; unmatched junction bases: 27. This CDR3 is 21 amino acids long. The CDR3, as DNA: TGTGCCAGCAGCGTAGTACCCATCAGGGGCCCTAGCGGGGGTTTTACAATGAGGCAGTTCTTC. Protein sequence: CASSVVPIRGPSGGFTMRQFF.

DNA for the CDR3: TGTGCCAGCAGTCCCGGGACTAGCGGGAAATACTTC. It specifies CASSPGTSGKYF. This chain links TRBV28 with TRBJ2-7; the match to TRBD2 covers 13 bases. The CDR3 sequence is 12 residues long. Germline-derived CDR1 and CDR2 are MDHEN and SYDVKM. Losses at the gene ends were 5 bases for V and 13 bases for J; bases not matched to a gene: 5.

CDR3 in amino acids: CASSGEGVGAREKLFF. CDR3 bases: TGTGCCAGCAGCGGCGAAGGGGTTGGGGCACGGGAAAAACTGTTTTTT. The J gene is TRBJ1-4, the V gene TRBV9, with D possibly matching TRBD1 (5 bases). The V end was cut by 3 bases, the J end by 8 bases, with 20 bases between. This CDR3 is built from 16 residues. Germline V gene lookup returns CDR1 SGDLS and CDR2 YYNGEE.

The count of this clone is one. The rearrangement uses TRBV4-1 and TRBJ2-5, with 8 bases that match TRBD1. The CDR3 runs to 14 residues. Germline CDR1 MGHRA, CDR2 YSYEKL. The J segment lost 1 base and the V segment lost 4 bases, leaving 2 bases of the junction unmatched. The CDR3 is CASSLDRGQETQYF. DNA of the CDR3: TGCGCCAGCAGCCTTGACAGGGGCCAAGAGACCCAGTACTTC.

The V and J genes are TRBV19 and TRBJ1-1; possible D gene TRBD1, 5 bases. The germline CDR1 and CDR2 sequences are LNHDA and SQIVND (reference sequence). Trimming removed 7 bases from V and 1 base from J, with 19 bases in between. CDR3 length equals 16 residues. The CDR3 sequence: CASMSPIDDRNTEAFF. CDR3 DNA sequence: TGTGCCAGTATGAGCCCAATTGATGACAGGAACACTGAAGCTTTCTTT. Looking up the rest from reference TRBV19 and TRBJ1-1 gives the full variable domain: DGGITQSPKYLFRKEGQNVTLSCEQNLNHDAMYWYRQDPGQGLRLIYYSQIVNDFQKGDIAEGYSVSREKKESFPLTVTSAQKNPTAFYLCASMSPIDDRNTEAFFGQGTRLTVV.